This T cell receptor beta chain stems from a study of blood T cell repertoires in COVID-19 (dated by TCRdb to the early 2020s). Some background on the complete study: Samples covering the acute and convalescent phases of COVID-19 were provided by collaborators in the United States, Italy and Spain. Nearly every sample came with metadata listing a de-identified subject ID, COVID-19 status, age in years and sex. The samples were drawn from two sources: the first 160 participants of the ongoing ImmuneRACE study, and 1,254 subjects contributed by 6 global collaborators. The repertoires were released in a freely available public database meant as a resource for research on the immune response to SARS-CoV-2. The material from the prospective study consisted of cDNA or gDNA derived from T cells, B-cell-depleted T cells, or PBMCs. The dataset comprised deeply sampled blood TCRbeta repertoires from subjects exposed to, actively infected with, or recovered from COVID-19. Where HLA class I and class II types were available, the types were taken from metadata supplied by the sample provider, not from assay-based typing. The study at large found these results: The amount of clinical and demographic metadata varied by source and participant and was provided uncurated.

The sample holds one count of this clone. The specificity of this receptor is unknown. Per-nucleotide qualities are absent, and no much larger clonotype sits a single base away. The collaborating institutions used their own protocols to collect whole blood in K2EDTA tubes. For TCRbeta analysis, collaborators shipped samples in one of three forms: frozen whole blood, isolated PBMCs, or DNA extracted from either of those sample types. The immunoSEQ Assay, a bias-controlled multiplex PCR, was used to amplify TCRbeta CDR3 regions from genomic DNA. The source study handled its data this way. Within the assay, amplification of reference gene primers was used to estimate how many nucleated cells each sample contained. Sequence reads were collapsed and filtered to measure the absolute abundance of every unique TCRbeta CDR3 rearrangement. For each sample, productive Simpson clonality was calculated as the square root of Simpson's diversity index across productive rearrangements. TCRdb limited this immuneACCESS table to in-frame rearrangements with V and J called. A share of clones is missing; checked studies link under half to unresolved V genes, and the rest is unexplained. The V and J calls and clone size are taken from that table; D and trimming were inferred from the DNA. Counted in this sample were fewer than 130,000 clones; around three quarters of them appeared once. 6% to 8% of the sample lies in the top ten.

Sequencing input: peripheral blood. This receptor was taken from a woman aged 55-70 years with acute or convalescent COVID-19.

The CDR3 here reads CASSFMRGGARENTEAFF. The bases read TGTGCCAGCAGCTTCATGAGGGGAGGGGCCAGGGAGAACACTGAAGCTTTCTTT. The V gene is TRBV7-9 and the J gene is TRBJ1-1; TRBD1 is a possible D gene, resting on 5 matching bases. Spanning cysteine to phenylalanine, the CDR3 consists of 18 amino acids. The only DNA kept is the CDR3, 54 bases in frame from the first base. Trimming takes 3 bases from V and 1 base from J, and the germline ends sit 21 bases apart. The germline V gene (reference sequence) specifies SEHNR as CDR1 and FQNEAQ as CDR2.